These 10 T cell receptor beta chains were sequenced from one sample in a study of blood T cell repertoires in COVID-19. Measured with immunoSEQ multiplex PCR; TCRdb has only the in-frame clones, and not every one. In the table there are some 170,000 clones, over 70% of which are singletons. Sequencing was done on a sample of peripheral blood. The receptors were sampled from a woman in her thirties or forties with COVID-19, enrolled during active disease.

The chain couples TRBV20-1 to TRBJ1-1, with D maybe TRBD1 (6 bases). There are 14 residues in the CDR3. CDR1 DFQATT and CDR2 SNEGSKA come from the germline V gene (reference sequence). V was cut by 3 bases and J by 0 bases, with 11 bases left in between. The CDR3 region has the DNA TGCAGTGCTAGTGAATGGACAGTGAACACTGAAGCTTTCTTT. It codes for CSASEWTVNTEAFF.

A remark on this clone: This same CDR3 is encoded by further DNA sequences in the sample. The CDR3 bases are TGTGCCACCAGCCGCAGGGGGAACACTGAAGCTTTCTTT. This sequence encodes CATSRRGNTEAFF. This sequence joins TRBV15 and TRBJ1-1, with D perhaps matching TRBD1 (6 bases). CDR3 length equals 13 residues. Trimming took off 5 bases at V and 1 base at J, with 8 bases between the two ends. CDR1 LNHNV and CDR2 YYDKDF come from the germline V gene (reference sequence).

The chain is built from TRBV12-5 and TRBJ2-1, with D tentatively TRBD1 (6 bases). The CDR3 has 16 residues. V lost 2 bases to trimming and J lost 6 bases, with 17 bases between them. From germline, CDR1 is LGHNT and CDR2 FRNRAP. The CDR3 nucleotides read TGTGCTAGTGGTTTGAACCCAGGGGATTACCCCAATGAGCAGTTCTTC. Protein: CASGLNPGDYPNEQFF.

V is TRBV6-6 and J is TRBJ2-2; 7 bases fit TRBD1. The CDR3 runs to 15 residues. V lost 4 bases, J lost 1 base, and 3 bases stayed unmatched. The V gene's germline CDR1 is MNHNY and CDR2 SVGAGI (reference sequence). This CDR3 reads CASSSRQGNTGELFF. DNA of the CDR3: TGTGCCAGCAGTTCTCGACAGGGGAACACCGGGGAGCTGTTTTTT.

The chain couples TRBV2 to TRBJ2-7, with TRBD1 identical over 9 bases. V lost 8 bases and J lost 4; bases outside the gene matches: 6. Germline-derived CDR1 and CDR2 are SNHLY and FYNNEI. The CDR3 length is 13 residues. Here the CDR3 DNA reads TGTGCCAGCCGGACAGGGGCCTCATACGAGCAGTACTTC. Its translation is CASRTGASYEQYF.

This rearrangement joins TRBV3-1 (or the pseudogene TRBV3-2) to TRBJ2-1; perhaps TRBD2 as D (5 bases). With 5 bases removed from V and 10 bases from J, the gap between germline ends came to 21 bases. Germline loops: CDR1 LGHDT, CDR2 YNNKEL (reference sequence). The CDR3 spans 15 residues. The CDR3 DNA follows: TGTGCCAGCAGCAGGTCCGGGATAGGTATGGAGGAGCAGTTCTTC. Encoded protein: CASSRSGIGMEEQFF.

The V gene is TRBV6-6, the J gene TRBJ1-3; D unresolved. The germline V gene has CDR1 MNHNY and CDR2 SVGAGI (reference sequence). This CDR3 comprises 16 residues. The germline V and J ends were trimmed by 0 bases and 0 bases, with 9 bases remaining between them. Here the CDR3 DNA reads TGTGCCAGCAGTTACTCTGTTTCAGACTCTGGAAACACCATATATTTT. Translating gives CASSYSVSDSGNTIYF.

Points on this clone: Other DNA sequences within the sample encode an identical CDR3. This chain joins TRBV20-1 and TRBJ2-7; 9 bases align to TRBD2. With V trimmed by 3 bases and J by 4 bases, 4 bases remained unmatched. CDR3 length: 13 residues. The germline V gene has CDR1 DFQATT and CDR2 SNEGSKA (reference sequence). CDR3 region: CSASSGSKYEQYF. DNA of the CDR3: TGCAGTGCTAGTAGCGGGAGTAAATACGAGCAGTACTTC.

The chain employs TRBV2 and TRBJ1-2; 9 bases align to TRBD1. CDR3 length: 16 residues. With 3 bases clipped from V and 2 bases from J, the junction kept 7 bases outside the gene matches. In germline, CDR1 is SNHLY, CDR2 FYNNEI. CDR3 loop: CASSEGQGSLNYGYTF. CDR3 sequence (DNA): TGTGCCAGCAGTGAGGGACAGGGCTCCCTAAACTATGGCTACACCTTC.

The chain recombines TRBV6-5 with TRBJ1-5; 7 bases map to TRBD1. Germline V gene lookup returns CDR1 MNHEY and CDR2 SVGAGI. J was trimmed by 5 bases and V by 11 bases; bases with no gene match: 9. This CDR3 is 13 amino acids long. In nucleotides, the CDR3 is TGTGCCGGAGGACAGGCCCCTCATCAGCCCCAGCATTTT. This codes for CAGGQAPHQPQHF.